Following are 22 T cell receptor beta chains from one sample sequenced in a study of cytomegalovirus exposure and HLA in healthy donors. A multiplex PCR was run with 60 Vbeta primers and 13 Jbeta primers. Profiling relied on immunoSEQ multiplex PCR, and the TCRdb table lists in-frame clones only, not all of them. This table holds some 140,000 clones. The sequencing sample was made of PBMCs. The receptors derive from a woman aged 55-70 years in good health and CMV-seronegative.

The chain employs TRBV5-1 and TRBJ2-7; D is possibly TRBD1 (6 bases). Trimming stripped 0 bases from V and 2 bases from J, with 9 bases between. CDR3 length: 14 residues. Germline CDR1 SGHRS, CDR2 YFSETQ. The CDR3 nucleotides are TGCGCCAGCAGCTTGGACCAGGGGACCTACGAGCAGTACTTC. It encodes CASSLDQGTYEQYF.

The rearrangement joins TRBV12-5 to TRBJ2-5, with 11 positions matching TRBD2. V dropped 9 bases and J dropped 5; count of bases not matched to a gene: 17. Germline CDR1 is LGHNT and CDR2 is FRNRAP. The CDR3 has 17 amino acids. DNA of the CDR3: TGTGCTAGCGCCACCGGGCTAGCGGGAGGTCGGCAGGAGACCCAGTACTTC. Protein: CASATGLAGGRQETQYF.

CDR3 bases: TGTGCCAGCAGCTTATACTTTCGGGAGGTGGGGTCTAGGGAAAAACTGTTTTTT. Its protein product is CASSLYFREVGSREKLFF. V and J are TRBV7-9 and TRBJ1-4; D ambiguous. Germline CDR1 SEHNR, CDR2 FQNEAQ (reference sequence). Deletions cut 2 bases from V and 8 bases from J, with 24 bases between. The CDR3 runs to 18 residues. Full variable domain (remainder filled in from reference TRBV7-9 and TRBJ1-4): DTGVSQNPRHKITKRGQNVTFRCDPISEHNRLYWYRQTLGQGPEFLTYFQNEAQLEKSRLLSDRFSAERPKGSFSTLEIQRTEQGDSAMYLCASSLYFREVGSREKLFFGSGTQLSVL.

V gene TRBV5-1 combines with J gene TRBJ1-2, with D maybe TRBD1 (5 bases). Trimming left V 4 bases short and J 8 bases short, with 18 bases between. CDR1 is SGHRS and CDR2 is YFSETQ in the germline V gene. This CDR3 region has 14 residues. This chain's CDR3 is CASSAGTPAGGYTF. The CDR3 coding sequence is TGCGCCAGCAGCGCCGGGACCCCTGCGGGGGGCTACACCTTC.

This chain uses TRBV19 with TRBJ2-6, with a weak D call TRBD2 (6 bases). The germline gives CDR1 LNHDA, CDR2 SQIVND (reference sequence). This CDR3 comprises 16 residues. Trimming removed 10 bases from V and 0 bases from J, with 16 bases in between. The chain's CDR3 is CATHPGDFSGANVLTF. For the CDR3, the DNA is TGTGCCACCCATCCCGGGGACTTCTCTGGGGCCAACGTCCTGACTTTC.

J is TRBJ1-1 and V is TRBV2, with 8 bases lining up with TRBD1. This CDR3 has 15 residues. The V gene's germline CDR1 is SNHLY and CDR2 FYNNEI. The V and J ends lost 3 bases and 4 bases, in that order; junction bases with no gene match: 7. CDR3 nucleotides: TGTGCCAGCAGTGACCCGGACAGGGTGATCACTGAAGCTTTCTTT. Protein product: CASSDPDRVITEAFF. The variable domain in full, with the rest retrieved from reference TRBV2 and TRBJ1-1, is EPEVTQTPSHQVTQMGQEVILRCVPISNHLYFYWYRQILGQKVEFLVSFYNNEISEKSEIFDDQFSVERPDGSNFTLKIRSTKLEDSAMYFCASSDPDRVITEAFFGQGTRLTVV.

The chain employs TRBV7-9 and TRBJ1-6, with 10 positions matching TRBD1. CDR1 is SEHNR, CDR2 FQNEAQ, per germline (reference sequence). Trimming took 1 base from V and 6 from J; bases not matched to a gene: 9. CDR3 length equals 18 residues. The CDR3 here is CASSLVASRQGANSPLHF. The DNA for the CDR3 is TGTGCCAGCAGCTTAGTCGCTTCTCGACAGGGGGCTAATTCACCCCTCCACTTT.

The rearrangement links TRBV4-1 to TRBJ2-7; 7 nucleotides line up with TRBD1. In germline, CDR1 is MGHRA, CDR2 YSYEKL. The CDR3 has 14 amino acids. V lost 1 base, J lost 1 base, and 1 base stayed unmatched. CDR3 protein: CASSQGQGSYEQYF. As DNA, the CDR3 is TGCGCCAGCAGCCAAGGACAGGGTTCCTACGAGCAGTACTTC.

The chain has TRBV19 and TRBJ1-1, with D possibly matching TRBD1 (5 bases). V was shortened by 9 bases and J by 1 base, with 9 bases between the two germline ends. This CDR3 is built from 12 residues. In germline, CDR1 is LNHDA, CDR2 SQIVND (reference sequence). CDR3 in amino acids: CASRTGNTEAFF. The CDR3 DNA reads TGTGCCAGCAGAACAGGGAACACTGAAGCTTTCTTT.

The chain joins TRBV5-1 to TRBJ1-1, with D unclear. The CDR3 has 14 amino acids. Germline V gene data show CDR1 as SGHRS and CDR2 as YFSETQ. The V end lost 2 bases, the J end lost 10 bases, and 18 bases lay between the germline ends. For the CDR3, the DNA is TGCGCCAGCAGCTTACTCGGGGAAGGTAAGGGAGCTTTCTTT. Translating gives CASSLLGEGKGAFF.

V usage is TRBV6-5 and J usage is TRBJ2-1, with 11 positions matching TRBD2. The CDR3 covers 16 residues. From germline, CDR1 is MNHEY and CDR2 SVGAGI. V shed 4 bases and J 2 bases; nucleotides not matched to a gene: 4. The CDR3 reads CASSFSGGATYNEQFF. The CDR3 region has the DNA TGTGCCAGCAGTTTTAGCGGGGGGGCGACCTACAATGAGCAGTTCTTC.

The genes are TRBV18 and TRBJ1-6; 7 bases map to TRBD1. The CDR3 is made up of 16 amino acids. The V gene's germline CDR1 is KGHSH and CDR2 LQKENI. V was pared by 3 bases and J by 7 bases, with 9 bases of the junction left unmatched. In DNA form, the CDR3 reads TGTGCCAGCTCACCCTTTCCGGGACAGTTAAATTCACCCCTCCACTTT. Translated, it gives CASSPFPGQLNSPLHF. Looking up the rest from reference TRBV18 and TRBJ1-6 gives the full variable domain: NAGVMQNPRHLVRRRGQEARLRCSPMKGHSHVYWYRQLPEEGLKFMVYLQKENIIDESGMPKERFSAEFPKEGPSILRIQQVVRGDSAAYFCASSPFPGQLNSPLHFGNGTRLTVT.

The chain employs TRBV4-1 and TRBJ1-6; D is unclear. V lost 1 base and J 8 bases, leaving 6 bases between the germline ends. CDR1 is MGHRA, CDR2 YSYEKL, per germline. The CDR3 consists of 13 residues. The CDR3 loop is CASSQGPDSPLHF. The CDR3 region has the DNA TGCGCCAGCAGCCAAGGTCCCGATTCACCCCTCCACTTT.

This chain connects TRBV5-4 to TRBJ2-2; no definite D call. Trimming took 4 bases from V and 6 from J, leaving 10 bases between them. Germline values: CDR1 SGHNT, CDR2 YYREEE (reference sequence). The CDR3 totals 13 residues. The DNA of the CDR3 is TGTGCCAGCAGCCGTTTTTCGGCCGGGGAGCTGTTTTTT. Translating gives CASSRFSAGELFF.

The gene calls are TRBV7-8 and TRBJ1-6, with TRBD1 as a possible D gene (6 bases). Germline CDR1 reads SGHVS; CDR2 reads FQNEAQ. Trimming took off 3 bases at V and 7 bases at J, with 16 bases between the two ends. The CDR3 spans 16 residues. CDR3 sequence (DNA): TGTGCCAGCAGCTTGGGGGCCGACGGCACAAATTCACCCCTCCACTTT. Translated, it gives CASSLGADGTNSPLHF.

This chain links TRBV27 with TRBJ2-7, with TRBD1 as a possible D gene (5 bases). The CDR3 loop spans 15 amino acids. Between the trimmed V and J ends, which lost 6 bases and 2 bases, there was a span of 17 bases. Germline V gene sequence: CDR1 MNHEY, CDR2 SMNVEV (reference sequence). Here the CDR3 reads CASREETVGTYEQYF. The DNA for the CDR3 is TGTGCCAGCAGAGAGGAGACAGTGGGAACCTACGAGCAGTACTTC.

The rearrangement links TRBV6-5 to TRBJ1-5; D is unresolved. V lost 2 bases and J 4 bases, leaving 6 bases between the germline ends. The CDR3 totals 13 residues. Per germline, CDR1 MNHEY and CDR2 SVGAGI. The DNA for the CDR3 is TGTGCCAGCAGTTACCGGGAGAATCAGCCCCAGCATTTT. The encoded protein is CASSYRENQPQHF.

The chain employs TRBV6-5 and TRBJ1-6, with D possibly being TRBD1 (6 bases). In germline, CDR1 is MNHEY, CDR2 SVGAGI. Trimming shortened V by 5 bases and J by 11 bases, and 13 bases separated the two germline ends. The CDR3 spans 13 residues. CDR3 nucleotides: TGTGCCAGCAGTCAGGGGACCCGGCCACCCCTCCACTTT. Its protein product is CASSQGTRPPLHF.

The CDR3 reads CASSFKEGGGAYTQYF. CDR3 in DNA: TGTGCCAGCAGTTTCAAGGAGGGCGGGGGGGCGTATACGCAGTATTTT. The chain carries TRBV27 and TRBJ2-3; 9 nucleotides line up with TRBD2. With V trimmed by 3 bases and J by 7 bases, 11 bases remained unmatched. Germline CDR1 is MNHEY and CDR2 is SMNVEV (reference sequence). The CDR3 is 16 amino acids.

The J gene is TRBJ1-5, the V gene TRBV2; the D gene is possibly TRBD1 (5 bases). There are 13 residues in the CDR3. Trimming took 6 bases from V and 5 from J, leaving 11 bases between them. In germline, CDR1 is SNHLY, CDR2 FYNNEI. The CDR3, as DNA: TGTGCCAGCAGGGGGTGGGGGGATCAGCCCCAGCATTTT. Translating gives CASRGWGDQPQHF.

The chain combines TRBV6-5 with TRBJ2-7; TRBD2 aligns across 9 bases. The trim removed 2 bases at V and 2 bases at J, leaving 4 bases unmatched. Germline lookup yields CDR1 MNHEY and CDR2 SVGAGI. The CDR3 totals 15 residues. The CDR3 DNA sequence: TGTGCCAGCAGTTACCGCGGGGGGGGAACCTACGAGCAGTACTTC. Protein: CASSYRGGGTYEQYF.

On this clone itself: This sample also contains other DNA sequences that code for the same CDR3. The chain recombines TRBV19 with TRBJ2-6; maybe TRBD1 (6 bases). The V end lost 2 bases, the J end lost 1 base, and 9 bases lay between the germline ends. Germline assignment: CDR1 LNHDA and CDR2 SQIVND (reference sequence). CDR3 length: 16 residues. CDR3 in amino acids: CASSIQGSSGANVLTF. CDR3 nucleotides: TGTGCCAGTAGTATACAGGGGAGTTCTGGGGCCAACGTCCTGACTTTC.